These T cell receptor beta chains were read from a single sample in a study of OX40 agonist ivuxolimab in advanced cancers. Measured with immunoSEQ multiplex PCR; TCRdb has only the in-frame clones, and not every one. The table includes tens of thousands of clones, roughly 80% detected once. Sequences were derived from CD4+ or CD8+ T cells sorted from blood, sampled in a trial of the OX40 agonist ivuxolimab. The receptors here all came from an adult with an advanced solid tumor such as melanoma, head and neck, liver or kidney cancer. Both conserved end residues are trimmed from each CDR3. A clone size is listed for some rows: how often the clone was seen (once, few, many), or a class if it is expanded.

v_call: TRBV5-1
clone_size: .
j_call: TRBJ1-2
cdr3_aa: ASSPGRGANYGYT

v_call: TRBV11-3
clone_size: .
j_call: TRBJ2-2
cdr3_aa: ASSSSRGANTGELF

v_call: TRBV18
clone_size: .
j_call: TRBJ1-1
cdr3_aa: ASSPRESEAF

v_call: TRBV7-9
clone_size: .
j_call: TRBJ2-1
cdr3_aa: ASSLVVAGVPYNEQF

v_call: TRBV5-1
clone_size: .
j_call: TRBJ2-3
cdr3_aa: ASSFGTVISGGTDTQY

v_call: TRBV2
clone_size: .
j_call: TRBJ1-2
cdr3_aa: ASSLTDRGGFA

v_call: TRBV29-1
clone_size: .
j_call: TRBJ2-7
cdr3_aa: SVAGVDERY

v_call: TRBV15
clone_size: .
j_call: TRBJ1-1
cdr3_aa: ATSRFGTGGASPEAF

v_call: TRBV18
clone_size: .
j_call: TRBJ2-5
cdr3_aa: ASSPGRGWEETQY

v_call: TRBV6-1
clone_size: few
j_call: TRBJ1-6
cdr3_aa: ASSEELLNSPLH

v_call: TRBV18
clone_size: once
j_call: TRBJ2-7
cdr3_aa: ASSRNHDSLIYEQY

v_call: TRBV7-8
clone_size: .
j_call: TRBJ2-7
cdr3_aa: ASSLMGQGYEQY

v_call: TRBV6-1
clone_size: .
j_call: TRBJ2-3
cdr3_aa: ASSDSDTDTQY

v_call: TRBV7-9
clone_size: .
j_call: TRBJ1-5
cdr3_aa: ASSSTGDQPQH

v_call: TRBV15
clone_size: .
j_call: TRBJ1-2
cdr3_aa: ATSRELTSPGYT

v_call: TRBV5-1
clone_size: .
j_call: TRBJ1-4
cdr3_aa: ASRVSYGVNEKLF

v_call: TRBV27
clone_size: once
j_call: TRBJ1-2
cdr3_aa: ASRDRGEGRYGYT

v_call: TRBV7-6
clone_size: .
j_call: TRBJ2-7
cdr3_aa: ASSLAGPGGDEQY

v_call: TRBV7-3
clone_size: .
j_call: TRBJ2-1
cdr3_aa: ASSLQTLAGAGSEQF

v_call: TRBV6-5
clone_size: .
j_call: TRBJ2-7
cdr3_aa: ASSFREAYEQY

v_call: TRBV4-1
clone_size: few
j_call: TRBJ2-5
cdr3_aa: ASSQDYSGGEEETQY

v_call: TRBV7-6
clone_size: once
j_call: TRBJ2-5
cdr3_aa: ASSASGGAGVHETQY

v_call: TRBV5-1
clone_size: .
j_call: TRBJ2-2
cdr3_aa: ASSLRGTENTGELF

v_call: TRBV29-1
clone_size: once
j_call: .
cdr3_aa: SVQRQSYEQY

v_call: TRBV9
clone_size: .
j_call: TRBJ1-2
cdr3_aa: ASSPRLVVPNYGYT

v_call: TRBV5-1
clone_size: .
j_call: TRBJ2-3
cdr3_aa: ASSLGLWDLKGEDTQY

v_call: TRBV4-1
clone_size: few
j_call: TRBJ1-1
cdr3_aa: ASSQQHSNTEAF

v_call: TRBV9
clone_size: .
j_call: TRBJ2-3
cdr3_aa: ASSVGDTQY

v_call: TRBV6-1
clone_size: .
j_call: TRBJ2-7
cdr3_aa: ASSEKTLVRSGRSYEQY

v_call: TRBV7-9
clone_size: .
j_call: TRBJ1-2
cdr3_aa: ASSLSTVANYGYT

v_call: TRBV6-5
clone_size: .
j_call: TRBJ1-1
cdr3_aa: ASSYGGAQVDTEAF

v_call: TRBV18
clone_size: .
j_call: TRBJ2-7
cdr3_aa: ATGAGGPYEQY

v_call: TRBV7-3
clone_size: .
j_call: TRBJ2-7
cdr3_aa: ASSPSIMHYEQY

v_call: TRBV19
clone_size: .
j_call: TRBJ2-1
cdr3_aa: ASSIDSLQAYNEQF

v_call: TRBV6-5
clone_size: .
j_call: TRBJ2-1
cdr3_aa: ASSYRRGLAGDEQF

v_call: TRBV29-1
clone_size: .
j_call: TRBJ2-1
cdr3_aa: SVAGLAALSSHEQF

v_call: TRBV10-3
clone_size: .
j_call: TRBJ1-2
cdr3_aa: AISPGHGGNYGYT

v_call: TRBV4-1
clone_size: .
j_call: TRBJ2-5
cdr3_aa: ASSQDFRSTIEETQY

v_call: TRBV4-1
clone_size: .
j_call: TRBJ2-1
cdr3_aa: ASSQVGAASGNEQF

v_call: TRBV7-6
clone_size: .
j_call: TRBJ2-7
cdr3_aa: ASSLRGGSRTGQPVYEQY

v_call: TRBV2
clone_size: .
j_call: TRBJ1-2
cdr3_aa: ASKEATNYGYT

v_call: TRBV15
clone_size: .
j_call: TRBJ1-3
cdr3_aa: ATSTGTNPYSGNTIY

v_call: TRBV6-1
clone_size: .
j_call: TRBJ2-5
cdr3_aa: ASSELGGGPQETQY

v_call: TRBV18
clone_size: .
j_call: TRBJ2-6
cdr3_aa: ASSPLGAGTTGANVLT

v_call: TRBV27
clone_size: .
j_call: TRBJ2-7
cdr3_aa: ASRGLSYEQY

v_call: TRBV7-8
clone_size: .
j_call: TRBJ2-2
cdr3_aa: ASSRGYGELF

v_call: TRBV7-9
clone_size: few
j_call: TRBJ1-3
cdr3_aa: ASSFGSTGNTIY

v_call: TRBV5-6
clone_size: .
j_call: TRBJ2-7
cdr3_aa: ASTRGQGGYYEQY

v_call: TRBV18
clone_size: once
j_call: TRBJ1-5
cdr3_aa: ASSPRDRGFRNQPQH

v_call: TRBV7-9
clone_size: .
j_call: TRBJ1-1
cdr3_aa: ASSRQGVMNTEAF

v_call: TRBV6-5
clone_size: .
j_call: TRBJ2-7
cdr3_aa: ASSDPPREQY